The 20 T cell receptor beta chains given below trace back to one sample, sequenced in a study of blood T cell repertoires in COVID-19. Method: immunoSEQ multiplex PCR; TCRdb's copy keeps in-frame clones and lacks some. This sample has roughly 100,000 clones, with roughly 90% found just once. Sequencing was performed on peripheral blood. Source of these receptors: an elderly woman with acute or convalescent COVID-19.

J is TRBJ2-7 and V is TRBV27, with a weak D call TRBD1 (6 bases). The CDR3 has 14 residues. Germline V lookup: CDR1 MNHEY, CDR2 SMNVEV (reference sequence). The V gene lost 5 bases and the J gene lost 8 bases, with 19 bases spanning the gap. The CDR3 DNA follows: TGTGCCAGCAGTGAACTCGGGACACGTCTCAAGCAGTACTTC. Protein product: CASSELGTRLKQYF.

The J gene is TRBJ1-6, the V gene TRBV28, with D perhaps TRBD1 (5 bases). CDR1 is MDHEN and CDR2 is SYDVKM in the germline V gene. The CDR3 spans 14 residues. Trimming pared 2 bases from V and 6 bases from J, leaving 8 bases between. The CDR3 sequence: CASSLRQLNSPLHF. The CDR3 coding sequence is TGTGCCAGCAGTTTAAGACAGCTTAATTCACCCCTCCACTTT. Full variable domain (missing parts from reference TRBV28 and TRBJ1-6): DVKVTQSSRYLVKRTGEKVFLECVQDMDHENMFWYRQDPGLGLRLIYFSYDVKMKEKGDIPEGYSVSREKKERFSLILESASTNQTSMYLCASSLRQLNSPLHFGNGTRLTVT.

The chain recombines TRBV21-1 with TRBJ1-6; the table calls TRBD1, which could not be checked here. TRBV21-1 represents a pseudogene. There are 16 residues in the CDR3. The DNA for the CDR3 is TGTGCCAGCAGCAAAAGTTACAGGGGGCTAGATTCACCCCTCCACTTT. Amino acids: CASSKSYRGLDSPLHF.

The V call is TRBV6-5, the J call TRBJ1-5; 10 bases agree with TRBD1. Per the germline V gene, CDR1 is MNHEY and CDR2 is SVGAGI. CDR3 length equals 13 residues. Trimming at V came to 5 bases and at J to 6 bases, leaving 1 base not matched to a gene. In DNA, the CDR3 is TGTGCCAGCAGTCGGGACAGGGGTCAGCCCCAGCATTTT. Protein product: CASSRDRGQPQHF.

Here the CDR3 DNA reads TGTGCCACCAGTGATTTGATTGGGACAGGGGGCGGGGAGACCCAGTACTTC. It is translated as CATSDLIGTGGGETQYF. The chain has TRBV24-1 and TRBJ2-5, with 12 nucleotides matching TRBD1. After removal of 0 bases from V and 5 bases from J, the junction contained 6 bases not matched to a gene. The CDR3 is 17 residues long. Per germline, CDR1 KGHDR and CDR2 SFDVKD.

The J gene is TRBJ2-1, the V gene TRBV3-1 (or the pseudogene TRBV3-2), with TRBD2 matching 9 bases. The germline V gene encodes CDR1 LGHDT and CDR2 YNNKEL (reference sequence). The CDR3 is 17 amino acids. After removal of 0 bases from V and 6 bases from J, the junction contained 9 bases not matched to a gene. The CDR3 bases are TGTGCCAGCAGCCAAGAAGGTAGCGGGGGAGGAAGCAATGAGCAGTTCTTC. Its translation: CASSQEGSGGGSNEQFF.

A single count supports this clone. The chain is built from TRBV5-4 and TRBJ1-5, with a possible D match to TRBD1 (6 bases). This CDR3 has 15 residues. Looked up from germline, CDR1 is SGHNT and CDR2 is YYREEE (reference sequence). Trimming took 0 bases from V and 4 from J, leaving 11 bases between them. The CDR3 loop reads CASSLGTDQNQPQHF. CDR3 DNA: TGTGCCAGCAGCTTGGGGACAGATCAGAATCAGCCCCAGCATTTT. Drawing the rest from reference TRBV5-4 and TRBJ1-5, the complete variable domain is ETGVTQSPTHLIKTRGQQVTLRCSSQSGHNTVSWYQQALGQGPQFIFQYYREEENGRGNFPPRFSGLQFPNYSSELNVNALELDDSALYLCASSLGTDQNQPQHFGDGTRLSIL.

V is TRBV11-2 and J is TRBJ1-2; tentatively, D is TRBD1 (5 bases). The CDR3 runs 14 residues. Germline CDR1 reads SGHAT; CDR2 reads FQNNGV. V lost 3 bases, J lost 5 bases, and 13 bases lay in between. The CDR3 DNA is TGTGCCAGCAGCTTCCCCGTGGGGGGGTATGGCTACACCTTC. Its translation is CASSFPVGGYGYTF.

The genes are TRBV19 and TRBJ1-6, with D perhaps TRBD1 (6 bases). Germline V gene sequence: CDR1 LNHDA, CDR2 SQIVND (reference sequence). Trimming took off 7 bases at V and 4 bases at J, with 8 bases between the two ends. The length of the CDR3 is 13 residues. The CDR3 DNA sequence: TGTGCCAGTATGGACAGATATAATTCACCCCTCCACTTT. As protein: CASMDRYNSPLHF.

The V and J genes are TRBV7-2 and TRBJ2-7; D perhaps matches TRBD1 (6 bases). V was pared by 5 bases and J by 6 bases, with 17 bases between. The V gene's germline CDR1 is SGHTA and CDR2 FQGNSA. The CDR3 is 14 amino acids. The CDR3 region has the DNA TGTGCCAGCAGCCAGACTTCCGGGACAATCGAGCAGTACTTC. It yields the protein CASSQTSGTIEQYF.

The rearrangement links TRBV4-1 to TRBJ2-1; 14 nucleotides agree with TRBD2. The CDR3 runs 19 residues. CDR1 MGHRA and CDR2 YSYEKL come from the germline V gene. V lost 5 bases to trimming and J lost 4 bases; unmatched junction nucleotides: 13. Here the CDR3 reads CASSESSGTSGGRYNEQFF. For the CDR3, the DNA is TGCGCCAGCAGCGAATCATCTGGGACTAGCGGGGGAAGATACAATGAGCAGTTCTTC.

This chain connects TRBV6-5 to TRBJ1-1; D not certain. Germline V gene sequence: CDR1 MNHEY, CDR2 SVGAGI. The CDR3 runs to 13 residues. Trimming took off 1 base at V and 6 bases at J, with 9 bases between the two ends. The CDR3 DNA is TGTGCCAGCAGTTACTTTCGTTCCTCTGAAGCTTTCTTT. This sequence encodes CASSYFRSSEAFF.

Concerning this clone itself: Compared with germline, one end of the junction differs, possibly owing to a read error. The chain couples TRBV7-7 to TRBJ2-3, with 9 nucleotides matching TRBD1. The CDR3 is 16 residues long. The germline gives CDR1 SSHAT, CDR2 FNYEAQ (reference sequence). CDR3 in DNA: TGTGCTAGCAGCCGGAGGGGGGACAGGGCCACAGATACGCAGTATTTT. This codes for CASSRRGDRATDTQYF.

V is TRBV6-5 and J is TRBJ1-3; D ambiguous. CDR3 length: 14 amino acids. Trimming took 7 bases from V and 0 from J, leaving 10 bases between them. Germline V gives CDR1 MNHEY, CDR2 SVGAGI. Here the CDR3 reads CASMGRFSGNTIYF. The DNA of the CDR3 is TGTGCCAGCATGGGCCGTTTCTCTGGAAACACCATATATTTT.

The chain's CDR3 is CSAGGSYGYTF. In nucleotides, the CDR3 is TGCAGTGCTGGGGGGAGCTATGGCTACACCTTC. The V gene is TRBV20-1, the J gene TRBJ1-2, with D tentatively TRBD1 (5 bases). The CDR3 has 11 residues. V shed 5 bases and J shed 4 bases, with 8 bases lying between them. Germline-derived CDR1 and CDR2 are DFQATT and SNEGSKA (reference sequence).

This CDR3 is CASSITNSNQPQHF. CDR3 bases: TGTGCCAGCAGCATAACTAATAGCAATCAGCCCCAGCATTTT. The V and J genes are TRBV11-2 and TRBJ1-5; D uncertain. The CDR3 length is 14 residues. From germline, CDR1 is SGHAT and CDR2 FQNNGV. Trimming removed 5 bases from V and 0 bases from J, with 8 bases in between.

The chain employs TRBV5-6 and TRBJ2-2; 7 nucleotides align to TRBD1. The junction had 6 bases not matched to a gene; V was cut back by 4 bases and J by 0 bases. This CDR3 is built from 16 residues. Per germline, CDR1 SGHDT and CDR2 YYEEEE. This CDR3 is CASSTIGTANTGELFF. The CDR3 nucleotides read TGTGCCAGCAGCACCATCGGGACAGCGAACACCGGGGAGCTGTTTTTT.

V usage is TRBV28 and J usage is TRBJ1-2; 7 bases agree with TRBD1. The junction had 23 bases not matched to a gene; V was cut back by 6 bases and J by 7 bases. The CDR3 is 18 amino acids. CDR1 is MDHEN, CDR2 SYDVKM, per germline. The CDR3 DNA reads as TGTGCCAGCAGACTAGGGGGCCTTGGGACATCTCAGGGAGGTGGCTACACCTTC. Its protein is CASRLGGLGTSQGGGYTF.

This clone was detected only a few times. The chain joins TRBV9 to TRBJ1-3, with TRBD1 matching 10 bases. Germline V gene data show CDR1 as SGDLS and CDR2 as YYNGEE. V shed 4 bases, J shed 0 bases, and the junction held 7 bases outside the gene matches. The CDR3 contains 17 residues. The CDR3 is CASSQGTGVRSGNTIYF. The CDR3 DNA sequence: TGTGCCAGCAGCCAGGGGACAGGGGTCCGCTCTGGAAACACCATATATTTT.

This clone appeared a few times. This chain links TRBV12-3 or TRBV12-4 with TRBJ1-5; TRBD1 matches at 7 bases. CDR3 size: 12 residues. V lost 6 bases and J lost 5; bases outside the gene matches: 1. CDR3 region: CASSDRDQPQHF. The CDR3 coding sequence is TGTGCCAGCAGCGACAGGGATCAGCCCCAGCATTTT.